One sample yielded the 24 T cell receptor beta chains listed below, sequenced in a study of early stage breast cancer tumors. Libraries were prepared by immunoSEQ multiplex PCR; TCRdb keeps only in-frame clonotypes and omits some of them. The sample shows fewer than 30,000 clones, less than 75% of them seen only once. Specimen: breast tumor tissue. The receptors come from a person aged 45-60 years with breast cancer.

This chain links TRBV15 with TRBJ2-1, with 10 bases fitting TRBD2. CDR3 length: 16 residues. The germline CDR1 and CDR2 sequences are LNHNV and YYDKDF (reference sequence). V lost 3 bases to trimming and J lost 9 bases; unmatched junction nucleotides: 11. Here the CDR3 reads CATSSIQAGGPSEQFF. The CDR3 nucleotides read TGTGCCACCAGCAGCATCCAAGCGGGAGGGCCGAGTGAGCAGTTCTTC.

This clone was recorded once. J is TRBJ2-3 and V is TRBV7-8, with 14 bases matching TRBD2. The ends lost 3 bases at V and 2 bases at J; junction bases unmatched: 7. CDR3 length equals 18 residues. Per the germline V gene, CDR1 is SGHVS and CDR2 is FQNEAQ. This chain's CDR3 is CASSFLKTSGRATDTQYF. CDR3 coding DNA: TGTGCCAGCAGCTTTTTAAAGACTAGCGGGAGGGCCACAGATACGCAGTATTTT. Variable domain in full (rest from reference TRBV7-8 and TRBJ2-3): GAGVSQSPRYKVAKRGQDVALRCDPISGHVSLFWYQQALGQGPEFLTYFQNEAQLDKSGLPSDRFFAERPEGSVSTLKIQRTQQEDSAVYLCASSFLKTSGRATDTQYFGPGTRLTVL.

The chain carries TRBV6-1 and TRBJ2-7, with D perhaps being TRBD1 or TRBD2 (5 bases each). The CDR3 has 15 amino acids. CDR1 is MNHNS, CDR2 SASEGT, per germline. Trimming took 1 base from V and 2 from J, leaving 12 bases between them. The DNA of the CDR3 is TGTGCCAGCAGTGAAGTTGGGGACCCTACCTACGAGCAGTACTTC. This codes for CASSEVGDPTYEQYF.

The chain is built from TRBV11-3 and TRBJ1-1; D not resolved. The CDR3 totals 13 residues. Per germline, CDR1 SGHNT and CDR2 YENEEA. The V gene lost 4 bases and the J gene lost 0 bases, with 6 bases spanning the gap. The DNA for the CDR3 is TGTGCCAGCAGCTCTCAAATGAACACTGAAGCTTTCTTT. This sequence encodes CASSSQMNTEAFF.

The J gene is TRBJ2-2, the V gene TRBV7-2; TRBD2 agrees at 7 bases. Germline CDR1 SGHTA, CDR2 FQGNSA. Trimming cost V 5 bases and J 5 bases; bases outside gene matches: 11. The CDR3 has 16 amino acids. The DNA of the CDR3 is TGTGCCAGCAGCCCGGGACTACCTTCGGGAACCGGGGAGCTGTTTTTT. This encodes CASSPGLPSGTGELFF.

The CDR3 protein is CASSSRTGPEAFF. The CDR3 bases are TGTGCCAGCAGCTCCAGGACGGGCCCTGAAGCTTTCTTT. The chain combines TRBV7-9 with TRBJ1-1; unclear D gene. The CDR3 extends over 13 amino acids. The V gene's germline CDR1 is SEHNR and CDR2 FQNEAQ (reference sequence). V was shortened by 4 bases and J by 6 bases, with 12 bases between the two germline ends.

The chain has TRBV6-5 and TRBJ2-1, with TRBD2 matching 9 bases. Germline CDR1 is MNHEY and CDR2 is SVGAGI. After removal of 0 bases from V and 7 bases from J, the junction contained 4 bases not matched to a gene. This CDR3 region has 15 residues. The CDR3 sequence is CASSYSAGGSNEQFF. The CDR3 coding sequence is TGTGCCAGCAGTTACTCGGCGGGAGGGTCGAATGAGCAGTTCTTC.

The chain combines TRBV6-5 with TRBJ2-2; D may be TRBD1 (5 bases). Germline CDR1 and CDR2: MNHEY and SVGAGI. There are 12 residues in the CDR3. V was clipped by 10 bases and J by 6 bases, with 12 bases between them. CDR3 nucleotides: TGTGCCACCCGCACCAGGGCCGGGGAGCTGTTTTTT. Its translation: CATRTRAGELFF.

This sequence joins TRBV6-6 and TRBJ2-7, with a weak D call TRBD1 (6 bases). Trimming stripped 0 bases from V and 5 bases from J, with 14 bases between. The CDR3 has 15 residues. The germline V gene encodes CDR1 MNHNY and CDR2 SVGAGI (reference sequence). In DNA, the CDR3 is TGTGCCAGCAGTTACTCGTCTCAGGGGCCCAACGAGCAGTACTTC. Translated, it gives CASSYSSQGPNEQYF.

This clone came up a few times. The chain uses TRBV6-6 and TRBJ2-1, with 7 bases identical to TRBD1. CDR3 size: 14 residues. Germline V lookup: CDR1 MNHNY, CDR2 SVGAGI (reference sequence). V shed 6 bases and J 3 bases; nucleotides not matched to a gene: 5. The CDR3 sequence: CASSRGTDYNEQFF. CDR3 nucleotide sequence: TGTGCCAGCAGCAGGGGGACGGACTACAATGAGCAGTTCTTC.

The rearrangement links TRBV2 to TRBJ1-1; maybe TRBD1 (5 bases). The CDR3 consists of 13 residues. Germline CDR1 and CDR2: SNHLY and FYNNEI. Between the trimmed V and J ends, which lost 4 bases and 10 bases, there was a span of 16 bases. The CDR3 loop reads CASSGSGGIGAFF. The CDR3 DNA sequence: TGTGCCAGCAGTGGGTCTGGGGGAATTGGAGCTTTCTTT.

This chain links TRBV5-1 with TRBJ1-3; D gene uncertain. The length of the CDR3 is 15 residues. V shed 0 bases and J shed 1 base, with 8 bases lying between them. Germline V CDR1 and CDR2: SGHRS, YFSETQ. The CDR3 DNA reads TGCGCCAGCAGCTTGGTGGGCGTATCTGGAAACACCATATATTTT. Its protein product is CASSLVGVSGNTIYF.

The CDR3 DNA reads TGTGCCAGCAGTGATGCAGGGGGCCGGGGGGAGCAGTACTTC. Translation: CASSDAGGRGEQYF. The chain uses TRBV5-6 and TRBJ2-7, with TRBD1 matching over 8 bases. The CDR3 length is 14 residues. Germline V gives CDR1 SGHDT, CDR2 YYEEEE. J was trimmed by 7 bases and V by 5 bases; bases with no gene match: 11.

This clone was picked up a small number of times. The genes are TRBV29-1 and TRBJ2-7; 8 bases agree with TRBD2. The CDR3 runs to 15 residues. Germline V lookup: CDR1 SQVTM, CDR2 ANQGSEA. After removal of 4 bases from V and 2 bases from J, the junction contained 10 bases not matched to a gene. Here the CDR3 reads CSVVGMERGTYEQYF. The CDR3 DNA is TGCAGCGTTGTAGGGATGGAGCGGGGGACCTACGAGCAGTACTTC.

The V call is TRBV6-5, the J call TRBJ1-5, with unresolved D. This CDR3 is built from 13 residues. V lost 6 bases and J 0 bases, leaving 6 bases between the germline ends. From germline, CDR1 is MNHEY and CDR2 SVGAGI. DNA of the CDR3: TGTGCCAGCAGGGCCCATAGCAATCAGCCCCAGCATTTT. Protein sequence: CASRAHSNQPQHF.

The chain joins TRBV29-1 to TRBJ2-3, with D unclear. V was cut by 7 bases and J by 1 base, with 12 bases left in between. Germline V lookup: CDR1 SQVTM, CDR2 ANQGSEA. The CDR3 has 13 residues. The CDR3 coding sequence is TGCAGCGCCGCTAGGGCCGGCACAGATACGCAGTATTTT. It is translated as CSAARAGTDTQYF.

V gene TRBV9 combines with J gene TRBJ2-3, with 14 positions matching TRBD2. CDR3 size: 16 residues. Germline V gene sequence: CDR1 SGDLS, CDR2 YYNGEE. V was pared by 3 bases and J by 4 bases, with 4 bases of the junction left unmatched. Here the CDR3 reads CASSEGLAGAPDTQYF. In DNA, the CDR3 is TGTGCCAGCAGCGAGGGACTAGCGGGAGCGCCAGATACGCAGTATTTT.

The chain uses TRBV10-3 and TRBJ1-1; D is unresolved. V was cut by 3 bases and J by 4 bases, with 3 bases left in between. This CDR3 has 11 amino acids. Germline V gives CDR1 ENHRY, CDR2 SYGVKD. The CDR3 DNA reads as TGTGCCATCAGTGACGTCACTGAAGCTTTCTTT. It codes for CAISDVTEAFF.

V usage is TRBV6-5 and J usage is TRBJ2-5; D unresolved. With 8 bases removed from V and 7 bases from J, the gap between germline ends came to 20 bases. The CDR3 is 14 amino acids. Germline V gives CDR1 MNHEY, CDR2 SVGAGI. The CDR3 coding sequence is TGTGCCAGCGTAGAACAAAGGAACGTAGGGACCCAGTACTTC. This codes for CASVEQRNVGTQYF.

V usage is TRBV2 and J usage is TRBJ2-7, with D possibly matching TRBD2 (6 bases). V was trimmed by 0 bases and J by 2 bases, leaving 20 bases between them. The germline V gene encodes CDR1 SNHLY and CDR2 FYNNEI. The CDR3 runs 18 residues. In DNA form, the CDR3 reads TGTGCCAGCAGTGAAGCGCCGGCCCGGGGGAGAAAGGCCTACGAGCAGTACTTC. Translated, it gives CASSEAPARGRKAYEQYF.

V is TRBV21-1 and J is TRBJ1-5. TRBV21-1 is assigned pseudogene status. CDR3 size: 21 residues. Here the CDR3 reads CASSKDEGLKFREGGNQPQHF. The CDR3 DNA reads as TGTGCCAGCAGCAAAGATGAAGGGCTAAAATTCCGGGAGGGGGGCAATCAGCCCCAGCATTTT.

The CDR3 DNA reads as TGTGCCAGTAGTTTCCCCCAGAACAGGGGTGACTATGGCTACACCTTC. This translates into CASSFPQNRGDYGYTF. V gene TRBV19 combines with J gene TRBJ1-2, with 7 positions matching TRBD1. Germline CDR1 LNHDA, CDR2 SQIVND (reference sequence). The V gene end was trimmed by 5 bases and the J gene end by 3 bases; junction bases not matched to a gene: 12. The CDR3 loop spans 16 amino acids.

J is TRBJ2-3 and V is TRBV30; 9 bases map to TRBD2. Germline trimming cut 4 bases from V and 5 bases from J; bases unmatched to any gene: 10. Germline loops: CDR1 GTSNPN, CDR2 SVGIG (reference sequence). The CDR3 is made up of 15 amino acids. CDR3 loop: CAWTSGKGTGDTQYF. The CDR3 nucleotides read TGTGCCTGGACTAGCGGGAAGGGGACCGGAGATACGCAGTATTTT.

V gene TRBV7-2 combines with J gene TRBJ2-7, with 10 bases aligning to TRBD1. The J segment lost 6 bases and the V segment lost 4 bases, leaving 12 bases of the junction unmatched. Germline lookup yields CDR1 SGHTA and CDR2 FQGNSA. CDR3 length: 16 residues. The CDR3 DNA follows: TGTGCCAGCAGCTCCCAAACCGGGACAGGGGCGCCCGAGCAGTACTTC. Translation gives CASSSQTGTGAPEQYF.